Sequencing of this T cell receptor beta chain was carried out in a study of radiotherapy plus CTLA-4 blockade in lung cancer. Study summary: Objective responses were seen in about a sixth of patients, disease control in about 33%.

This CDR3 is built from 15 residues. Germline assignment: CDR1 SNHLY and CDR2 FYNNEI. Trimming removed 6 bases from V and 3 bases from J, with 15 bases in between. Data came from immunoSEQ multiplex PCR; TCRdb stores just in-frame clones and leaves some out. The data show some 50,000 clones, roughly four fifths seen once. This chain links TRBV2 with TRBJ1-5, with D maybe TRBD1 (6 bases). The receptor was derived from a human donor with non-small cell lung cancer who had stable disease on radiotherapy plus ipilimumab. The specimen was peripheral blood, collected from a patient treated with radiotherapy plus ipilimumab. The CDR3 spells CASRSTGLDNQPQHF. In DNA form, the CDR3 reads TGTGCCAGCAGATCAACAGGGTTGGACAATCAGCCCCAGCATTTT.